This T cell receptor (beta chain) came from a study of T-cell reconstitution after alpha-beta-depleted transplantation in children. Findings of the study overall: The study reportedly traced alpha-beta T cells about two months after transplant to several hundred expanded graft clones. Counts and diversity of T cells one year after transplant came mostly from newly produced T cells. At day 60, the high TCRbeta diversity found in some patients originated from recipient T cells and thymic progenitors that had survived.

Many counts were recorded for this clonotype. Its antigen is undetermined. TCRbeta library preparation incorporated unique molecular identifiers. TCRdb passed the PCR reads through MiXCR, listing each CDR3 protein once. The sample carries some 300,000 distinct CDR3 sequences, about 9.4% recorded once. This TCR was sampled from a boy less than two years old with acute myeloid leukemia, due to receive a stem cell transplant. Sequencing used PBMCs, obtained before TCRalphabeta/CD19-depleted stem cell transplant.

Here the CDR3 DNA reads TGTGCCAGCAGCTTAGGGGGTCTTTACTACAATGAGCAGTTCTTC. Amino acid sequence: CASSLGGLYYNEQFF. The rearrangement uses TRBV7-2 and TRBJ2-1; D is ambiguous. Germline V gene data show CDR1 as SGHTA and CDR2 as FQGNSA. The CDR3 runs to 15 residues. V lost 1 base to trimming and J lost 3 bases, with 10 bases between them.